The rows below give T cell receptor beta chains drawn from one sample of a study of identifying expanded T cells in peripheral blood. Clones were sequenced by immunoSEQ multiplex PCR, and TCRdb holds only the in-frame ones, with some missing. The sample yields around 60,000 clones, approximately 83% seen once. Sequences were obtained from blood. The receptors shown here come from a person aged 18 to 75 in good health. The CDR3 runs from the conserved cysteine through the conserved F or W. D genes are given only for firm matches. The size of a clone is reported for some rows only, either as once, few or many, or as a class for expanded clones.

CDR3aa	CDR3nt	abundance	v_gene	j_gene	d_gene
CASSLAVQGAGNTIYF	TGTGCCAGCAGCTTAGCGGTACAGGGTGCGGGAAACACCATATATTTT	-	TRBV7-6	TRBJ1-3	-
CASSLEPGAEGNTIYF	TGTGCCAGCAGCTTAGAACCGGGGGCCGAAGGAAACACCATATATTTT	-	TRBV11-3	TRBJ1-3	-
CASSLEWVGQPQHF	TGTGCCAGCAGCTTAGAATGGGTCGGACAGCCCCAGCATTTT	-	TRBV7-2	TRBJ1-5	-
CASSLENIQYF	TGTGCCAGCAGCCTAGAAAACATTCAGTACTTC	-	TRBV7-9	TRBJ2-4	-
CASSGQGGLSGANVLTF	TGTGCCAGCAGTGGGCAGGGGGGACTCTCTGGGGCCAACGTCCTGACTTTC	-	TRBV27	TRBJ2-6	-
CASSPIENTEAFF	TGTGCCAGCTCACCTATTGAGAACACTGAAGCTTTCTTT	-	TRBV18	TRBJ1-1	-
CASSLGWGRAETQYF	TGTGCCAGCTCCCTGGGTTGGGGGCGAGCAGAGACCCAGTACTTC	once	TRBV18	TRBJ2-5	-
CASSGGLASSYEQYF	TGTGCCAGCAGCGGTGGACTAGCGAGCTCCTACGAGCAGTACTTC	-	TRBV7-6	TRBJ2-7	TRBD2
CASNLEETQYF	TGTGCCAGCAACCTAGAAGAGACCCAGTACTTC	-	TRBV2	TRBJ2-5	-
CASSKRVTRAKNIQYF	TGTGCCAGCAGCAAACGAGTAACGAGAGCCAAAAACATTCAGTACTTC	-	TRBV21-1	TRBJ2-4	-
CASSRQGGRQPQHF	TGTGCCAGCTCGCGCCAGGGCGGGCGACAGCCCCAGCATTTT	-	TRBV28	TRBJ1-5	-
CASSSGPMNTEAFF	TGCGCCAGCAGTTCCGGACCCATGAACACTGAAGCTTTCTTT	-	TRBV5-1	TRBJ1-1	-
CASSLYRSYNEQFF	TGTGCCAGCAGCCTATATAGGTCGTACAATGAGCAGTTCTTC	-	TRBV5-8	TRBJ2-1	-
CASSETRPPQETQYF	TGTGCCAGCAGCGAAACGAGACCGCCCCAGGAGACCCAGTACTTC	-	TRBV2	TRBJ2-5	-
CASSQDERSSYNEQFF	TGTGCCAGCAGCCAAGATGAGCGATCGTCCTACAATGAGCAGTTCTTC	-	TRBV4-2	TRBJ2-1	-
CASSQRYQPQHF	TGCGCCAGCAGTCAACGTTACCAGCCCCAGCATTTT	-	TRBV23-1	TRBJ1-5	-
CAWSDGSEQFF	TGTGCCTGGAGTGACGGGAGTGAGCAGTTCTTC	-	TRBV30	TRBJ2-1	-
CASSRMEGALRDGYTF	TGTGCCAGCAGCCGTATGGAGGGGGCGCTTCGAGATGGCTACACCTTC	-	TRBV5-6	TRBJ1-2	TRBD1
CASSPGAGRETQYF	TGTGCCAGCAGCCCAGGGGCAGGGAGAGAGACCCAGTACTTC	-	TRBV11-2	TRBJ2-5	-
CASSQESLRARSGSGELFF	TGCGCCAGCAGCCAAGAGAGTTTGCGAGCCCGGTCCGGTTCCGGGGAGCTGTTTTTT	-	TRBV4-1	TRBJ2-2	-
CASSPGGSGRHNEQFF	TGTGCCAGCAGCCCCGGTGGTAGCGGGAGGCACAATGAGCAGTTCTTC	-	TRBV5-4	TRBJ2-1	TRBD2
CASSFEAGRTGELFF	TGTGCCAGCAGCTTTGAGGCAGGGCGCACCGGGGAGCTGTTTTTT	once	TRBV5-6	TRBJ2-2	-